The 26 T cell receptor beta chains reported below all come from one sample, sequenced in a study of preoperative IRX-2 immunotherapy in early breast cancer. Treatment described: preoperative locoregional IRX-2 cytokine immunotherapy. The method was immunoSEQ multiplex PCR; TCRdb's version includes in-frame clones alone and lacks a portion of them. The sample has 30,000 to 35,000 clones, 90% to 95% seen once. The specimen was obtained from a patient treated with IRX-2 immunotherapy. Receptors originate from a human donor with breast cancer.

This chain uses TRBV7-6 with TRBJ2-2; tentative D call: TRBD2 (5 bases). Germline assignment: CDR1 SGHVS and CDR2 FNYEAQ. V shed 3 bases and J shed 6 bases, with 17 bases lying between them. The CDR3 extends over 16 amino acids. The DNA of the CDR3 is TGTGCCAGCAGCTTTTCACTAGAAACACAAGCCGGGGAGCTGTTTTTT. Translating it yields CASSFSLETQAGELFF.

The chain is built from TRBV27 and TRBJ1-4, with 7 bases fitting TRBD1. CDR3 length equals 20 residues. The V and J ends lost 5 bases and 0 bases, in that order; junction bases with no gene match: 18. Germline V CDR1 and CDR2: MNHEY, SMNVEV (reference sequence). CDR3 protein: CASSPQRQGFASATNEKLFF. DNA for the CDR3: TGTGCCAGCAGTCCCCAACGACAGGGTTTCGCTTCTGCAACTAATGAAAAACTGTTTTTT.

This chain connects TRBV11-3 to TRBJ2-1; D may match TRBD1 or TRBD2 (5 bases each). CDR3 length equals 14 residues. Looked up from germline, CDR1 is SGHNT and CDR2 is YENEEA. Trimming stripped 1 base from V and 7 bases from J, with 11 bases between. CDR3 region: CASSLVGTANEQFF. The CDR3 bases are TGTGCCAGCAGCTTAGTCGGGACGGCAAATGAGCAGTTCTTC.

This clone was picked up one time. The CDR3 DNA is TGTGCCAGCTCACCACCGCCCACGAGGCAAGAGACCCAGTACTTC. Its protein product is CASSPPPTRQETQYF. The chain couples TRBV18 to TRBJ2-5; D gene uncertain. The length of the CDR3 is 15 residues. The V gene lost 0 bases and the J gene lost 2 bases, with 10 bases spanning the gap. In germline, CDR1 is KGHSH, CDR2 LQKENI.

This chain uses TRBV18 with TRBJ1-1; D remains ambiguous. Trimming removed 5 bases at V and 1 base at J, with 8 bases between. This CDR3 is 13 amino acids long. The germline gives CDR1 KGHSH, CDR2 LQKENI. The CDR3 spells CASSEGPNTEAFF. In DNA, the CDR3 is TGTGCCAGCTCAGAGGGCCCGAACACTGAAGCTTTCTTT.

The chain carries TRBV5-1 and TRBJ2-1; TRBD2 aligns across 12 bases. This CDR3 spans 16 amino acids. The germline V gene has CDR1 SGHRS and CDR2 YFSETQ. Unmatched junction bases numbered 8, after V lost 4 bases and J lost 6 bases. CDR3 nucleotide sequence: TGCGCCAGCAGCCCAACCCAGACTAGCGGGGGCAATGAGCAGTTCTTC. It encodes CASSPTQTSGGNEQFF.

This sequence joins TRBV28 and TRBJ2-1; 8 nucleotides match TRBD2. Germline trimming cut 2 bases from V and 7 bases from J; bases unmatched to any gene: 7. Per germline, CDR1 MDHEN and CDR2 SYDVKM. This CDR3 is 15 amino acids long. CDR3 DNA: TGTGCCAGCAGTTTACCGGGACTAGGGCGTAATGAGCAGTTCTTC. Translated, it gives CASSLPGLGRNEQFF. The full variable domain, in which reference TRBV28 and TRBJ2-1 provide the parts outside the CDR3, is DVKVTQSSRYLVKRTGEKVFLECVQDMDHENMFWYRQDPGLGLRLIYFSYDVKMKEKGDIPEGYSVSREKKERFSLILESASTNQTSMYLCASSLPGLGRNEQFFGPGTRLTVL.

The rearrangement uses TRBV7-2 and TRBJ2-7; D possibly corresponds to TRBD2 (6 bases). Germline CDR1 and CDR2: SGHTA and FQGNSA. CDR3 length equals 17 residues. V lost 4 bases and J lost 4, with 23 bases in between. The CDR3 DNA reads TGTGCCAGCAGCTCCCCTGGCGGGACCCACTACCCGTACGAGCAGTACTTC. Residues: CASSSPGGTHYPYEQYF. The full variable domain, its missing parts supplied by reference TRBV7-2 and TRBJ2-7, is GAGVSQSPSNKVTEKGKDVELRCDPISGHTALYWYRQSLGQGLEFLIYFQGNSAPDKSGLPSDRFSAERTGGSVSTLTIQRTQQEDSAVYLCASSSPGGTHYPYEQYFGPGTRLTVT.

CDR3 coding DNA: TGTGCCAGCAGTGGTGGGCAGCTCTATGGCTACACCTTC. Translating it yields CASSGGQLYGYTF. The gene calls are TRBV2 and TRBJ1-2; D not certain. Trimming took 4 bases from V and 4 from J, leaving 10 bases between them. The CDR3 runs to 13 residues. Germline V gives CDR1 SNHLY, CDR2 FYNNEI.

This clone came up once. The genes are TRBV5-7 and TRBJ2-7; the D gene could be TRBD1 or TRBD2 (5 bases each). TRBV5-7 is treated as an ORF (open reading frame) with a function not yet certain. V lost 3 bases and J 2 bases, leaving 21 bases between the germline ends. The CDR3 spans 17 residues. Here the CDR3 DNA reads TGTGCCAGCAGCTCGCAACAGCGGACGTGGGACCCCTACGAGCAGTACTTC. Amino acid sequence: CASSSQQRTWDPYEQYF.

The genes are TRBV28 and TRBJ1-4; tentatively, D is TRBD1 (5 bases). The CDR3 totals 12 residues. The V gene lost 8 bases and the J gene lost 6 bases, with 10 bases spanning the gap. From germline, CDR1 is MDHEN and CDR2 SYDVKM. The DNA for the CDR3 is TGTGCCAGCGCAGGGACGGATGAAAAACTGTTTTTT. Its protein is CASAGTDEKLFF.

The chain recombines TRBV18 with TRBJ1-2; D gene uncertain. The CDR3 is made up of 15 amino acids. Deletions cut 6 bases from V and 2 bases from J, with 16 bases between. The germline V gene encodes CDR1 KGHSH and CDR2 LQKENI. CDR3 coding DNA: TGTGCCAGCTCCGCGGCACGCCAGATGAACTATGGCTACACCTTC. It specifies CASSAARQMNYGYTF. Full variable domain (outside the CDR3, taken from reference TRBV18 and TRBJ1-2): NAGVMQNPRHLVRRRGQEARLRCSPMKGHSHVYWYRQLPEEGLKFMVYLQKENIIDESGMPKERFSAEFPKEGPSILRIQQVVRGDSAAYFCASSAARQMNYGYTFGSGTRLTVV.

The V and J genes are TRBV6-5 and TRBJ2-7; D is unresolved. CDR3 length: 15 amino acids. CDR1 MNHEY and CDR2 SVGAGI come from the germline V gene. V gave up 0 bases and J gave up 0 bases, with 9 bases separating them. This CDR3 reads CASSYSGWSSYEQYF. DNA for the CDR3: TGTGCCAGCAGTTACTCTGGGTGGAGCTCCTACGAGCAGTACTTC.

The rearrangement uses TRBV6-6 and TRBJ2-7; 10 bases map to TRBD1. The CDR3 length is 12 residues. The V and J ends lost 7 bases and 6 bases, in that order; junction bases with no gene match: 3. CDR1 and CDR2 (germline): MNHNY, SVGAGI (reference sequence). The CDR3 bases are TGTGCCAGCACCGGGACAGGGGTCGAGCAGTACTTC. It is translated as CASTGTGVEQYF.

This sequence joins TRBV7-9 and TRBJ1-3, with D perhaps matching TRBD1 (5 bases). CDR3 size: 17 residues. Germline CDR1 is SEHNR and CDR2 is FQNEAQ (reference sequence). V was clipped by 7 bases and J by 0 bases, with 19 bases between them. Here the CDR3 DNA reads TGTGCCAGCACCAGATCGGGACTCCACCTCTCTGGAAACACCATATATTTT. It codes for CASTRSGLHLSGNTIYF.

The V gene is TRBV11-3, the J gene TRBJ2-3; 7 bases are a match to TRBD1. V lost 5 bases and J lost 0; bases outside the gene matches: 2. CDR1 and CDR2 from the germline V gene are SGHNT and YENEEA. The CDR3 is 14 residues long. CDR3 nucleotide sequence: TGTGCCAGCAGCCCGGGACAGAGCACAGATACGCAGTATTTT. Translation gives CASSPGQSTDTQYF. Drawing the rest from reference TRBV11-3 and TRBJ2-3, the complete variable domain is EAGVVQSPRYKIIEKKQPVAFWCNPISGHNTLYWYLQNLGQGPELLIRYENEEAVDDSQLPKDRFSAERLKGVDSTLKIQPAELGDSAVYLCASSPGQSTDTQYFGPGTRLTVL.

This sequence joins TRBV5-1 and TRBJ1-1; 9 bases line up with TRBD1. The CDR3 runs 14 residues. After removal of 4 bases from V and 10 bases from J, the junction contained 11 bases not matched to a gene. CDR1 is SGHRS, CDR2 YFSETQ, per germline. CDR3 sequence reads: CASSLGQGDSRAFF. CDR3 coding DNA: TGCGCCAGCAGCCTGGGACAGGGTGATTCGAGAGCTTTCTTT.

The J gene is TRBJ2-3, the V gene TRBV30, with 7 bases fitting TRBD1. The CDR3 totals 16 residues. Per the germline V gene, CDR1 is GTSNPN and CDR2 is SVGIG (reference sequence). The junction had 9 bases not matched to a gene; V was cut back by 3 bases and J by 0 bases. The CDR3, as DNA: TGTGCCTGGAGCCGGGACAGAACCACTAGCACAGATACGCAGTATTTT. Translated: CAWSRDRTTSTDTQYF.

The sample holds one count of this clone. The chain has TRBV18 and TRBJ2-7, with a weak D call TRBD2 (6 bases). CDR3 length: 14 residues. In germline, CDR1 is KGHSH, CDR2 LQKENI. V lost 4 bases and J 2 bases, leaving 12 bases between the germline ends. The CDR3 sequence: CASSQAGRPYEQYF. The CDR3 DNA follows: TGTGCCAGCTCACAGGCAGGGAGGCCCTACGAGCAGTACTTC.

V is TRBV7-9 and J is TRBJ2-3; D ambiguous. Trimming cost V 2 bases and J 3 bases, with 12 bases left between them. The CDR3 has 15 amino acids. Germline V gene sequence: CDR1 SEHNR, CDR2 FQNEAQ (reference sequence). The CDR3 here is CASSLTVLTTDTQYF. The CDR3 DNA follows: TGTGCCAGCAGCTTAACCGTTTTAACAACAGATACGCAGTATTTT.

The V call is TRBV10-3, the J call TRBJ2-7; a weak D match, TRBD1 (5 bases). Trimming removed 3 bases from V and 6 bases from J, with 12 bases in between. There are 13 residues in the CDR3. Germline CDR1 ENHRY, CDR2 SYGVKD. CDR3 sequence reads: CAISDAGSGEQYF. CDR3 sequence (DNA): TGTGCCATCAGTGATGCAGGGTCTGGCGAGCAGTACTTC.

The V call is TRBV18, the J call TRBJ2-4; 8 bases are a match to TRBD1. This CDR3 has 13 amino acids. In germline, CDR1 is KGHSH, CDR2 LQKENI. Losses at the gene ends were 6 bases for V and 6 bases for J; bases not matched to a gene: 4. The CDR3 coding sequence is TGTGCCAGCTCGCCGACAGGGGCAAACATTCAGTACTTC. Translating it yields CASSPTGANIQYF.

This sequence joins TRBV1 and TRBJ2-2; the table's D call TRBD2 went unverified against the DNA. TRBV1 is designated a pseudogene. The length of the CDR3 is 19 residues. As DNA, the CDR3 is TGCACCAGCAGCCAAGATAGGGGCTCCCAGCGGGAGGAAACCGGGGAGCTGTTTTTT. This sequence encodes CTSSQDRGSQREETGELFF.

CDR3 residues: CASARGVEDTGELFF. The CDR3 DNA reads TGTGCCAGCGCGAGGGGGGTTGAGGACACCGGGGAGCTGTTTTTT. The chain recombines TRBV11-1 with TRBJ2-2, with D possibly called TRBD1 or TRBD2 (6 bases each). The germline CDR1 and CDR2 sequences are SGHAT and FQDESV (reference sequence). V was clipped by 8 bases and J by 3 bases, with 16 bases between them. The CDR3 sequence is 15 residues long. The full variable domain, in which reference TRBV11-1 and TRBJ2-2 provide the parts outside the CDR3, is EAEVAQSPRYKITEKSQAVAFWCDPISGHATLYWYRQILGQGPELLVQFQDESVVDDSQLPKDRFSAERLKGVDSTLKIQPAELGDSAMYLCASARGVEDTGELFFGEGSRLTVL.

The chain couples TRBV27 to TRBJ2-2; TRBD2 aligns across 10 bases. Germline assignment: CDR1 MNHEY and CDR2 SMNVEV (reference sequence). After removal of 6 bases from V and 6 bases from J, the junction contained 4 bases not matched to a gene. The length of the CDR3 is 14 residues. CDR3 in DNA: TGTGCCAGCAGGATAGCGGGAGGTTCCGGGGAGCTGTTTTTT. Protein: CASRIAGGSGELFF.

The V and J genes are TRBV7-9 and TRBJ1-1; no definite D call. CDR1 and CDR2 from the germline V gene are SEHNR and FQNEAQ (reference sequence). The germline V and J ends were trimmed by 2 bases and 8 bases, with 9 bases remaining between them. The CDR3 totals 12 residues. In DNA form, the CDR3 reads TGTGCCAGCAGCTTAAGTGGTCCGGAAGCTTTCTTT. Translation: CASSLSGPEAFF.